These 10 T cell receptor beta chains were sequenced from one sample in a study of T cell changes during pregnancy in multiple sclerosis. The repertoire was sequenced with immunoSEQ multiplex PCR; TCRdb's copy has only in-frame clones and lacks some. The sample consists of 34,000 or so clones, over 75% of them appearing once. The material sequenced was CD8+ T cells from peripheral blood mononuclear cells, taken in the first trimester of pregnancy. These TCRs come from a female donor with multiple sclerosis, enrolled in a pregnancy study.

V is TRBV7-9 and J is TRBJ2-1, with TRBD2 identical over 9 bases. Unmatched junction bases numbered 8, after V lost 5 bases and J lost 12 bases. The germline CDR1 and CDR2 sequences are SEHNR and FQNEAQ (reference sequence). The CDR3 is 13 residues long. In DNA form, the CDR3 reads TGTGCCAGCAGCACATTGACTAGCGGCAGGCAGTTCTTC. Translation gives CASSTLTSGRQFF.

This chain's CDR3 is CASSERLAVSRWYEQYF. CDR3 in DNA: TGTGCCAGCAGTGAAAGGCTAGCAGTCAGCCGGTGGTACGAGCAGTACTTC. The chain recombines TRBV6-1 with TRBJ2-7; tentative D call: TRBD2 (5 bases). The CDR3 spans 17 residues. Germline V CDR1 and CDR2: MNHNS, SASEGT. Trimming removed 2 bases from V and 4 bases from J, with 21 bases in between.

CDR3 in DNA: TGTGCCAGCAGCCCAATATCGGACATCTACGAGCAGTACTTC. Its protein is CASSPISDIYEQYF. The genes are TRBV9 and TRBJ2-7; D is perhaps TRBD1 (5 bases). The germline V and J ends were trimmed by 4 bases and 3 bases, with 14 bases remaining between them. The CDR3 runs to 14 residues. Germline V gene data show CDR1 as SGDLS and CDR2 as YYNGEE.

The rearrangement joins TRBV27 to TRBJ1-1; no definite D call. The CDR3 extends over 14 amino acids. In germline, CDR1 is MNHEY, CDR2 SMNVEV (reference sequence). V was trimmed by 3 bases and J by 0 bases, leaving 8 bases between them. The CDR3 region is CASSLQTMNTEAFF. CDR3 coding DNA: TGTGCCAGCAGTTTGCAAACAATGAACACTGAAGCTTTCTTT.

This chain joins TRBV9 and TRBJ2-1; D possibly corresponds to TRBD2 (6 bases). CDR1 and CDR2 from the germline V gene are SGDLS and YYNGEE. Trimming left V 3 bases short and J 5 bases short, with 12 bases between. This CDR3 comprises 14 residues. The CDR3 is CASSAVGGNNEQFF. The CDR3, as DNA: TGTGCCAGCAGCGCCGTGGGCGGGAACAATGAGCAGTTCTTC. The full variable domain, rest sourced from reference TRBV9 and TRBJ2-1, is DSGVTQTPKHLITATGQRVTLRCSPRSGDLSVYWYQQSLDQGLQFLIQYYNGEERAKGNILERFSAQQFPDLHSELNLSSLELGDSALYFCASSAVGGNNEQFFGPGTRLTVL.

V gene TRBV5-1 combines with J gene TRBJ1-2, with TRBD1 matching over 11 bases. The CDR3 has 17 amino acids. Germline V CDR1 and CDR2: SGHRS, YFSETQ. The ends lost 4 bases at V and 2 bases at J; junction bases unmatched: 10. CDR3 amino acids: CASSPNPGQGANYGYTF. In DNA, the CDR3 is TGCGCCAGCAGCCCCAACCCTGGACAGGGGGCAAACTATGGCTACACCTTC.

This chain uses TRBV6-6 with TRBJ1-6; 7 nucleotides align to TRBD1. Trimming cost V 7 bases and J 6 bases; bases outside gene matches: 6. CDR1 MNHNY and CDR2 SVGAGI come from the germline V gene (reference sequence). This CDR3 contains 14 residues. The CDR3: CASTSQGVNSPLHF. In DNA form, the CDR3 reads TGTGCCAGCACGAGCCAGGGGGTTAATTCACCCCTCCACTTT.

The chain couples TRBV2 to TRBJ2-1; 9 nucleotides align to TRBD2. CDR1 SNHLY and CDR2 FYNNEI come from the germline V gene. The junction had 6 bases not matched to a gene; V was cut back by 5 bases and J by 4 bases. CDR3 length equals 15 residues. The CDR3 is CASSSSGSFYNEQFF. The CDR3 DNA reads TGTGCCAGCAGTAGTAGCGGGAGTTTTTACAATGAGCAGTTCTTC.

This clone was counted at least ten times. The chain joins TRBV4-1 to TRBJ2-6; TRBD2 is a possible D gene (5 bases). The ends were cut back, 6 bases at V and 1 base at J, with 19 bases in the middle. The CDR3 runs 18 residues. Per germline, CDR1 MGHRA and CDR2 YSYEKL. The CDR3 nucleotides are TGCGCCAGCAGTCCCTGGAGAACGGGGAGATCTGGGGCCAACGTCCTGACTTTC. Translated: CASSPWRTGRSGANVLTF.

The chain joins TRBV7-9 to TRBJ2-3; 8 positions match TRBD2. The V gene's germline CDR1 is SEHNR and CDR2 FQNEAQ (reference sequence). Germline trimming cut 5 bases from V and 5 bases from J; bases unmatched to any gene: 12. This CDR3 spans 16 amino acids. CDR3 nucleotides: TGTGCCAGCAGCAGCGCCCGGGGGGGAGATAGAGATACGCAGTATTTT. Translation: CASSSARGGDRDTQYF.